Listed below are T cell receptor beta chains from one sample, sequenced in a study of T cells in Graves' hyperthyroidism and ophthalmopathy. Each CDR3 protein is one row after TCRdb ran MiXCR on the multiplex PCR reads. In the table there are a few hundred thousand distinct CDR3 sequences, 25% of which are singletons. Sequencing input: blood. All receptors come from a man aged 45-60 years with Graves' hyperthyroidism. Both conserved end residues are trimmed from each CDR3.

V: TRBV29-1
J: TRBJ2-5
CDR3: SVERETQY

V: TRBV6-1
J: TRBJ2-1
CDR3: ASSPHNEQF

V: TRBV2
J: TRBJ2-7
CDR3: ASRTTGYEQY

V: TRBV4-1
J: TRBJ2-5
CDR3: ASSQDASQETQY

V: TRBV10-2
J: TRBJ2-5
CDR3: ASSESAVAGAGKTQY

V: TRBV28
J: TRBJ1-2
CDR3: ASSSRTGENGYT

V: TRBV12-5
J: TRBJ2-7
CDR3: ASGLAGEGYEQY

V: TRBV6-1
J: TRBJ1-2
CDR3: ASKTDRGHGYT

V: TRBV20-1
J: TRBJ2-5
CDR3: SARPSGSGETQY

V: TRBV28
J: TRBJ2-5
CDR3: ASSLGRGTTQY

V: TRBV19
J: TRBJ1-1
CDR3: ASSIEGTEAF

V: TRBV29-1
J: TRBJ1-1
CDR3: SVTPGTARKAF

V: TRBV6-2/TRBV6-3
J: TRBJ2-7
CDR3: ASSSLGQGVYEQY

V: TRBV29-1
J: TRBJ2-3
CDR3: SARRSSGGNTDTQY

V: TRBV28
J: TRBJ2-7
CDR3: ASGPEGRNYEQY

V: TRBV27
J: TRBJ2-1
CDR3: ASSLTSGSHEQF

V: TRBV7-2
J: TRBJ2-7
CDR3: ASSSSGKSEQY

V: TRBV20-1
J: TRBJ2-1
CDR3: SARGSLSYNEQF

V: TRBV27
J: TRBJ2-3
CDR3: ASSSRLAGGGDTQY

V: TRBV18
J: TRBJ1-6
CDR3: ASASGNSPLH

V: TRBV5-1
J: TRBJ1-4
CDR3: ASSLNGETTTNEKLF

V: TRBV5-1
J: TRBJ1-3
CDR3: ASSLGTVGNTIY

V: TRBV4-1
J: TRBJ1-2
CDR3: ASRPPGQGTYGYT

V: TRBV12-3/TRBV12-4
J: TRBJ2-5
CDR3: ASSFPAAQETQY

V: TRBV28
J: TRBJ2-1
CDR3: ASSLSGQGLNEQF

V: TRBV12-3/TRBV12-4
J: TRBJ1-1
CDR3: ASSLTGARAF

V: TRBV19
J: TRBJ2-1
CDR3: ASSLLAGASEQF

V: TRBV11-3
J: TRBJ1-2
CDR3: ASSGEGLNYGYT

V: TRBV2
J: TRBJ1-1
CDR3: ASRRIYTEAF

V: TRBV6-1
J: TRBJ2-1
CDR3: ASSQRRLADNEQF

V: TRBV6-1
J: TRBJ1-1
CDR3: ASRYRGMNTEAF

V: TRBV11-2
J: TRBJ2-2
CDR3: ASSLGQYTGELF

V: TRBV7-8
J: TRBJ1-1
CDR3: ASSPRQGHKAEAF

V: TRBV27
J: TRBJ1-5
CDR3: ASSFGIGNQPQH

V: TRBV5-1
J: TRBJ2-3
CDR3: ASSLNRVADTQY

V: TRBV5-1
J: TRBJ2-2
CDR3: ASLGDNNAGELF

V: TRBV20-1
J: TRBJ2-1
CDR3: SARPESLAGYNEQF

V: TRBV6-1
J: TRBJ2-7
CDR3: ASRGQGGEQY

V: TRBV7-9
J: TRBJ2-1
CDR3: ASSFIKHGDEQF

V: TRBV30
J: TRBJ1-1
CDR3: AWSGRAFENTEAF

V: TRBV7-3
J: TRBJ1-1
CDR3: ASTLTRDTNTEAF

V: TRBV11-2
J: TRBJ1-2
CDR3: ASSWGSGSNYGYT

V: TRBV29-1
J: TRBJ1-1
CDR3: SGRNTEAF

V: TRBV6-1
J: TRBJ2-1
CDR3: ASQFASGISSYNEQF

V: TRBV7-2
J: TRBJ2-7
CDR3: ATSARTSGRSEQY

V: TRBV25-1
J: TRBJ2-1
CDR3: ASGGIGEQF

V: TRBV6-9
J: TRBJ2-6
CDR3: ASRLENGRSGANVLT

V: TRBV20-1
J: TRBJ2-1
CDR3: SASAWTSGNNEQF

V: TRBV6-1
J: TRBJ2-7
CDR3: ASSTTRGSNYEQY